The 22 T cell receptor beta chains reported below all come from one sample, sequenced in a study of Tregs in tolerant kidney transplant recipients. Profiled with immunoSEQ multiplex PCR; TCRdb holds only in-frame clones, not every one. The table records about 110,000 clones, about 90% of them present only once. Sample: CD4+ T cells from blood, taken before the transplant. The receptor source for this set is a human donor who received a combined kidney and bone marrow transplant.

The J gene is TRBJ1-2, the V gene TRBV28, with D hard to call. Germline CDR1 MDHEN, CDR2 SYDVKM. Trimming took 3 bases from V and 7 from J, leaving 15 bases between them. This CDR3 is built from 14 residues. The CDR3 DNA sequence: TGTGCCAGCAGTTTGTCTCAGCCCCGGGGTGGCTACACCTTC. This sequence encodes CASSLSQPRGGYTF.

In regard to this clone: The germline gene is not matched at one end of the junction; a read error may be the cause. The chain is built from TRBV29-1 and TRBJ2-2; 7 nucleotides align to TRBD1. The CDR3 covers 14 residues. Germline V CDR1 and CDR2: SQVTM, ANQGSEA. The CDR3, as DNA: TGCAGCGTTGTGACAGGGAAGAACACCGGGGAGCTGCTTTTT. Its protein is CSVVTGKNTGELLF.

The chain combines TRBV10-3 with TRBJ2-7, with D possibly being TRBD2 (6 bases). The V end was cut by 9 bases, the J end by 1 base, with 16 bases between. CDR1 ENHRY and CDR2 SYGVKD come from the germline V gene. The CDR3 extends over 14 amino acids. The CDR3 is CAMQAGTGSYEQYF. CDR3 nucleotides: TGTGCCATGCAGGCGGGGACCGGATCCTACGAGCAGTACTTC.

The rearrangement links TRBV27 to TRBJ2-1, with 13 bases fitting TRBD2. V lost 5 bases to trimming and J lost 0 bases; unmatched junction nucleotides: 7. The CDR3 consists of 18 residues. Germline assignment: CDR1 MNHEY and CDR2 SMNVEV (reference sequence). The CDR3 DNA reads TGTGCCAGCAGTCCCGGACTAGCGGGAGAACACTCCTACAATGAGCAGTTCTTC. Amino acid sequence: CASSPGLAGEHSYNEQFF.

This chain connects TRBV11-2 to TRBJ2-2; D is perhaps TRBD1 (5 bases). V gave up 8 bases and J gave up 4 bases, with 17 bases separating them. CDR1 and CDR2 from the germline V gene are SGHAT and FQNNGV. CDR3 length: 15 amino acids. The CDR3 coding sequence is TGTGCCAGCCGCTGGGGCCAACCCATCACCGGGGAGCTGTTTTTT. Translating it yields CASRWGQPITGELFF.

The V gene is TRBV2, the J gene TRBJ1-5; a weak D match, TRBD1 (6 bases). The CDR3 is 15 residues long. Germline values: CDR1 SNHLY, CDR2 FYNNEI. V lost 5 bases to trimming and J lost 0 bases, with 11 bases between them. This CDR3 reads CASSKDRNSNQPQHF. The CDR3, as DNA: TGTGCCAGCAGTAAGGACAGAAATAGCAATCAGCCCCAGCATTTT.

CDR3 sequence reads: CASSHTGDPEAFF. The CDR3 DNA reads TGTGCCAGTAGTCATACAGGGGATCCTGAAGCTTTCTTT. This chain joins TRBV19 and TRBJ1-1, with TRBD1 matching 7 bases. The germline gives CDR1 LNHDA, CDR2 SQIVND (reference sequence). The V and J ends lost 5 bases and 6 bases, in that order; junction bases with no gene match: 6. The length of the CDR3 is 13 residues.

The V call is TRBV4-1, the J call TRBJ2-3; 7 bases fit TRBD2. The CDR3 is 15 amino acids. Germline trimming cut 1 base from V and 0 bases from J; bases unmatched to any gene: 1. In germline, CDR1 is MGHRA, CDR2 YSYEKL. CDR3 in DNA: TGCGCCAGCAGCCAAGTCGGGGGGAGCACAGATACGCAGTATTTT. This codes for CASSQVGGSTDTQYF.

The chain joins TRBV11-2 to TRBJ2-3; maybe TRBD1 (6 bases). The CDR3 runs to 14 residues. The V gene lost 3 bases and the J gene lost 5 bases, with 12 bases spanning the gap. Looked up from germline, CDR1 is SGHAT and CDR2 is FQNNGV. The CDR3 loop is CASSLVQGLDTQYF. DNA of the CDR3: TGTGCCAGCAGCTTGGTGCAGGGGTTAGATACGCAGTATTTT.

The chain couples TRBV5-1 to TRBJ2-1, with 14 bases identical to TRBD2. The CDR3 runs 18 residues. Germline CDR1 reads SGHRS; CDR2 reads YFSETQ. V dropped 0 bases and J dropped 7; count of bases not matched to a gene: 9. The CDR3 DNA reads as TGCGCCAGCAGCTTGGCCGCGACTAGCGGGAGGGCTTTAAATGAGCAGTTCTTC. Amino acids: CASSLAATSGRALNEQFF.

This chain connects TRBV7-2 to TRBJ2-1; TRBD2 matches 8 bases. CDR1 SGHTA and CDR2 FQGNSA come from the germline V gene. This CDR3 has 15 residues. V gave up 3 bases and J gave up 8 bases; unmatched junction bases: 9. As DNA, the CDR3 is TGTGCCAGCAGCTTTCTCGCGGGGGGATTCGATGAGCAGTTCTTC. As protein: CASSFLAGGFDEQFF.

The chain has TRBV27 and TRBJ2-7; possibly TRBD1 for D (7 bases). The CDR3 contains 13 residues. The V gene lost 6 bases and the J gene lost 3 bases, with 12 bases spanning the gap. The germline gives CDR1 MNHEY, CDR2 SMNVEV (reference sequence). The CDR3 region has the DNA TGTGCCAGCAGCCAGGGGGGTCTCTACGAGCAGTACTTC. It specifies CASSQGGLYEQYF.

The chain carries TRBV15 and TRBJ2-5; no clear D. The CDR3 is made up of 14 amino acids. Germline V gene data show CDR1 as LNHNV and CDR2 as YYDKDF (reference sequence). V shed 0 bases and J shed 7 bases, with 12 bases lying between them. Here the CDR3 reads CATSRDRVLGTQYF. CDR3 DNA sequence: TGTGCCACCAGCAGAGATCGGGTCCTGGGGACCCAGTACTTC. Supplemented by reference TRBV15 and TRBJ2-5, the full variable domain reads DAMVIQNPRYQVTQFGKPVTLSCSQTLNHNVMYWYQQKSSQAPKLLFHYYDKDFNNEADTPDNFQSRRPNTSFCFLDIRSPGLGDTAMYLCATSRDRVLGTQYFGPGTRLLVL.

V gene TRBV6-5 combines with J gene TRBJ2-7, with 7 bases aligning to TRBD2. V dropped 0 bases and J dropped 2; count of bases not matched to a gene: 4. Per germline, CDR1 MNHEY and CDR2 SVGAGI. The CDR3 has 15 amino acids. The CDR3 is CASSYSGGLAYEQYF. CDR3 in DNA: TGTGCCAGCAGTTACTCTGGCGGACTAGCCTACGAGCAGTACTTC.

On this clone: Other DNA sequences in the sample encode the same CDR3. This chain joins TRBV18 and TRBJ1-4; D uncertain. The CDR3 runs to 13 residues. CDR1 and CDR2 (germline): KGHSH, LQKENI. With 3 bases removed from V and 6 bases from J, the gap between germline ends came to 8 bases. CDR3 residues: CASSPRQDEKLFF. The CDR3 DNA reads TGTGCCAGCTCACCGCGCCAAGATGAAAAACTGTTTTTT.

J is TRBJ1-2 and V is TRBV15, with 7 bases matching TRBD1. The CDR3 is made up of 18 amino acids. With 4 bases clipped from V and 0 bases from J, the junction kept 14 bases outside the gene matches. From germline, CDR1 is LNHNV and CDR2 YYDKDF (reference sequence). The CDR3, as DNA: TGTGCCACCAGCAATGTCCTGACAGGGCGGAGGACTAACTATGGCTACACCTTC. Its protein is CATSNVLTGRRTNYGYTF.

This chain connects TRBV5-1 to TRBJ2-4; 13 bases line up with TRBD2. Trimming at V came to 4 bases and at J to 0 bases, leaving 4 bases not matched to a gene. There are 17 residues in the CDR3. Germline CDR1 and CDR2: SGHRS and YFSETQ. CDR3 in amino acids: CASSPTSGGVAKNIQYF. CDR3 nucleotides: TGCGCCAGCAGCCCTACTAGCGGGGGGGTAGCCAAAAACATTCAGTACTTC.

The CDR3 reads CASSPGNYGYTF. CDR3 bases: TGTGCCAGCAGCCCCGGGAACTATGGCTACACCTTC. This rearrangement joins TRBV7-9 to TRBJ1-2, with no clear D. Germline V gene sequence: CDR1 SEHNR, CDR2 FQNEAQ (reference sequence). Trimming took off 5 bases at V and 2 bases at J, with 6 bases between the two ends. The CDR3 length is 12 residues.

The V gene is TRBV25-1, the J gene TRBJ2-2; D is unresolved. Germline V gene lookup returns CDR1 MGHDK and CDR2 SYGVNS. V lost 1 base and J 4 bases, leaving 7 bases between the germline ends. The CDR3 consists of 14 residues. The CDR3 DNA is TGTGCCAGCAGTGAATTAGCAGCCACCGGGGAGCTGTTTTTT. Amino acids: CASSELAATGELFF.

The genes are TRBV2 and TRBJ2-1; possible D gene TRBD1, 6 bases. Per the germline V gene, CDR1 is SNHLY and CDR2 is FYNNEI. The CDR3 spans 13 residues. Trimming pared 5 bases from V and 4 bases from J, leaving 9 bases between. CDR3 sequence reads: CASSYGQYNEQFF. The CDR3 bases are TGTGCCAGCAGTTACGGACAGTACAATGAGCAGTTCTTC.

This sequence joins TRBV29-1 and TRBJ2-3; 7 bases agree with TRBD2. CDR3 size: 14 residues. The germline gives CDR1 SQVTM, CDR2 ANQGSEA. The V and J ends lost 4 bases and 6 bases, in that order; junction bases with no gene match: 10. CDR3 sequence (DNA): TGCAGCGTTGGCCCAGCGGGAAGCGTGGATACGCAGTATTTT. This codes for CSVGPAGSVDTQYF.

The V and J genes are TRBV10-3 and TRBJ2-7, with 7 bases identical to TRBD1. This CDR3 is built from 13 residues. Per the germline V gene, CDR1 is ENHRY and CDR2 is SYGVKD. With V trimmed by 4 bases and J by 5 bases, 5 bases remained unmatched. CDR3 bases: TGTGCCATCAGTGGAATACAGGGGAACGAGCAGTACTTC. Translating gives CAISGIQGNEQYF.